This TCR beta chain came from a study of OX40 agonist ivuxolimab in advanced cancers. In the study overall: Ivuxolimab was a fully human IgG2 agonistic monoclonal antibody targeting the costimulatory receptor OX40 (CD134). Of the roughly 52 dose-escalation patients, hepatocellular carcinoma was present in 19, melanoma in around 15, renal cell carcinoma in 9 and head and neck cancer in 9. The purpose of peripheral TCRbeta sequencing was to test whether ivuxolimab changed TCR sequence diversity and led to clonal T-cell expansion. A male proportion of 75% to 85% and a mean age of approximately 55 years, ranging from roughly 23 to 79, were recorded for the dose-escalation cohort. Patients were allowed to have had prior anti-PD-1, anti-PD-L1 or anti-CTLA-4 therapy, and approximately 40% of the dose-escalation patients had previously received checkpoint inhibitors. The monotherapy dose-escalation portion (N ≈ 56 patients) of the phase I ivuxolimab trial is reported in the paper. Intravenous ivuxolimab was administered to patients every 2 weeks at six dose levels: 0.01, 0.1, 0.3, 1.5, 3 and 10 mg/kg. Three dose-escalation patients achieved partial responses, one with hepatocellular carcinoma and two with cutaneous melanoma.

The investigation overall reported the following: At doses of 0.1 to 3.0 mg/kg, clonal expansion of both CD4+ and CD8+ T cells in blood was seen between baseline and week 6. In partial responders in the 0.1-3.0 mg/kg groups, normalized peripheral clonal expansion was found to be among the lowest, especially among CD8+ T cells. On average, CD8+ T cells showed more expanded clones than CD4+ T cells after ivuxolimab. Low levels of normalized T-cell clonal expansion were also seen in some nonresponding patients. The antigen specificity of the peripheral T cells that underwent clonal expansion was not determined.

Concerning this clone: Its recognized antigen is unknown. Per-base quality was not reported, and no clone a single base away is much larger than it.

Genomic DNA was extracted from sorted cells for sequencing of the TCRbeta CDR3 region. The immunoSEQ Assay was used for sequencing of TCRbeta CDR3 regions. The immuneACCESS repertoire file appears here via TCRdb, limited to in-frame rearrangements. These files lack a portion of the clones; in checked studies, under half of the deficit traces to unresolved V genes, and the cause of the others is not known. The sample data list around 100,000 clones, and around 90% of these were observed just once. Of the sample, under 0.2% is held by the ten largest clones. The trial excluded patients who had a history of autoimmune disease or were on systemic immunosuppression. In every dose cohort, peripheral blood was drawn for TCR sequencing at baseline, cycle 4 day 1, and cycle 7 day 1. Samples were obtained from an open-label, multicenter, first-in-human phase I dose-escalation trial of ivuxolimab. Adults with locally advanced or metastatic head and neck squamous cell, hepatocellular, melanoma or renal cell carcinoma were enrolled in the trial. CD4+ and CD8+ T cells were sorted separately from peripheral blood before TCR sequencing.

CDR1 and CDR2 (MNHNS, SASEGT) derive from the germline V gene. From its cysteine to its phenylalanine, the CDR3 spans 17 amino acids. Only the CDR3 DNA is retained, 51 bases long and in frame from the first base. V is pruned by 3 bases and J by 4 bases, leaving 12 bases of the junction without a gene match. Sequencing was performed on CD4+ or CD8+ T cells sorted from blood, taken in a trial of the OX40 agonist ivuxolimab. The chain was built from TRBV6-1 and TRBJ1-2; TRBD1 fits 9 bases in the junction. The sequence was collected from an adult with an advanced solid tumor such as melanoma, head and neck, liver or kidney cancer. CDR3 sequence: CASSERTGDTLFYGYTF. In nucleotides, the sequence is TGTGCCAGCAGTGAGAGGACAGGGGACACCCTTTTCTATGGCTACACCTTC.